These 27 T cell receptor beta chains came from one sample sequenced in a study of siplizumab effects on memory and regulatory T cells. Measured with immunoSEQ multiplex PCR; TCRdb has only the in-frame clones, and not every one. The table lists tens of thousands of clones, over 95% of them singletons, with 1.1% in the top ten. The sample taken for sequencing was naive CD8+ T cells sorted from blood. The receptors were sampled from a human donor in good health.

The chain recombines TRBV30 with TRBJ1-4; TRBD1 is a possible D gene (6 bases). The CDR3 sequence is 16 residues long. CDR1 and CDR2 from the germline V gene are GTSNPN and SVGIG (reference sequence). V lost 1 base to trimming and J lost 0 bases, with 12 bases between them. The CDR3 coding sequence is TGTGCCTGGAGTGAGGGACACCTAGCAACTAATGAAAAACTGTTTTTT. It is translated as CAWSEGHLATNEKLFF.

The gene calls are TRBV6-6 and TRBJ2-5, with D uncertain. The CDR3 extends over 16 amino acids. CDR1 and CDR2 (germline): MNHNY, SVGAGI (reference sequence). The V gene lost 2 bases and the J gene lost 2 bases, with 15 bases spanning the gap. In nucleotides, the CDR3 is TGTGCCAGCAGTTACACTGACTCGGCCGGACAAGAGACCCAGTACTTC. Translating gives CASSYTDSAGQETQYF.

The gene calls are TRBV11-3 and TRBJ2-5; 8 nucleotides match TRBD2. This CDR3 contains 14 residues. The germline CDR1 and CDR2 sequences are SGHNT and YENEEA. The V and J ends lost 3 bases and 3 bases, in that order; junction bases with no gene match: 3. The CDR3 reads CASSFGGAEETQYF. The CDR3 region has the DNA TGTGCCAGCAGCTTCGGGGGGGCGGAAGAGACCCAGTACTTC.

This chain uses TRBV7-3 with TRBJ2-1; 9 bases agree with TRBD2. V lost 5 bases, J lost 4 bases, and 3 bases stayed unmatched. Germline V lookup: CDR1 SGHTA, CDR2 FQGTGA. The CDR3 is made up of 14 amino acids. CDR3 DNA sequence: TGTGCCAGCAGCCCTAGCGGGGATTACAATGAGCAGTTCTTC. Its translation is CASSPSGDYNEQFF.

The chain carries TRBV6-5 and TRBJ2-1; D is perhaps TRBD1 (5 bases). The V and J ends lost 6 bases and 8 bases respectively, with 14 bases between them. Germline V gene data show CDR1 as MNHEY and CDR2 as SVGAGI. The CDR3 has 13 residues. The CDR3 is CASRLSREDEQFF. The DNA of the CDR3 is TGTGCCAGCAGGCTGAGCAGGGAAGATGAGCAGTTCTTC.

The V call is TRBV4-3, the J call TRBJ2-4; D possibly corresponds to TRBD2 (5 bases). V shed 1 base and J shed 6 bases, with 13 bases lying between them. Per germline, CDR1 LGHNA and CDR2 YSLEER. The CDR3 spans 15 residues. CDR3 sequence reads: CASSQGTGNPNIQYF. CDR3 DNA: TGCGCCAGCAGCCAAGGGACTGGAAACCCAAACATTCAGTACTTC.

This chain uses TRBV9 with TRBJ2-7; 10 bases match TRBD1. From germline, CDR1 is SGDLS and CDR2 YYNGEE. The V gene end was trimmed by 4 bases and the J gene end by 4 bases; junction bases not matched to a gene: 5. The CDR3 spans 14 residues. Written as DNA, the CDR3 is TGTGCCAGCAGCACCCGACAGGGGGCTTACGAGCAGTACTTC. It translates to CASSTRQGAYEQYF.

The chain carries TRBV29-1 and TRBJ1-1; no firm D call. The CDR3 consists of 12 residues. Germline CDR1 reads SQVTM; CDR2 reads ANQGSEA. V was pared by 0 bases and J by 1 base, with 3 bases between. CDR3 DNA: TGCAGCGTTGAAGACGAGAACACTGAAGCTTTCTTT. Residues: CSVEDENTEAFF.

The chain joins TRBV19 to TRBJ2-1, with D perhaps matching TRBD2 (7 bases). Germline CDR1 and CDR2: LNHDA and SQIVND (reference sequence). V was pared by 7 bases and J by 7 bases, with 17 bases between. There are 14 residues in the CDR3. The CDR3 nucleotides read TGTGCCAGTACCGATATCGGGGGGCTGAATGAGCAGTTCTTC. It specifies CASTDIGGLNEQFF.

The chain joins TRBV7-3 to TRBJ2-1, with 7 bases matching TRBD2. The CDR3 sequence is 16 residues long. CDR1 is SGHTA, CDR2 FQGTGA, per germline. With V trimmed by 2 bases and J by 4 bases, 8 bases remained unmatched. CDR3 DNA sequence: TGTGCCAGCAGCTTATCTCCGGCGCGGGGGTACAATGAGCAGTTCTTC. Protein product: CASSLSPARGYNEQFF.

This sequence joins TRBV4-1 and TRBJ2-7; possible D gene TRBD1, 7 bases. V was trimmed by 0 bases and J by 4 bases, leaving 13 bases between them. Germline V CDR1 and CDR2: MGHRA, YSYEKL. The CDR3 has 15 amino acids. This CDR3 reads CASSQDWAGGYEQYF. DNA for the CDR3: TGCGCCAGCAGCCAAGATTGGGCAGGGGGGTACGAGCAGTACTTC.

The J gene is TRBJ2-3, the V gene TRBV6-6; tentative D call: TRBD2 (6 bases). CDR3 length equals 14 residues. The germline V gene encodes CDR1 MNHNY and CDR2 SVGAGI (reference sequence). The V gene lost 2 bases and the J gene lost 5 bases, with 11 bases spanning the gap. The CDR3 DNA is TGTGCCAGCAGTTACCAGCGGGCCGGAGATACGCAGTATTTT. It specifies CASSYQRAGDTQYF.

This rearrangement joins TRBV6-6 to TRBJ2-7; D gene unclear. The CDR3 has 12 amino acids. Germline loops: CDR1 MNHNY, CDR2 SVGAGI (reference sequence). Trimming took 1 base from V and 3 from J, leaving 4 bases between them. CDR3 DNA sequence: TGTGCCAGCAGTTACTACCGCTACGAGCAGTACTTC. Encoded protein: CASSYYRYEQYF.

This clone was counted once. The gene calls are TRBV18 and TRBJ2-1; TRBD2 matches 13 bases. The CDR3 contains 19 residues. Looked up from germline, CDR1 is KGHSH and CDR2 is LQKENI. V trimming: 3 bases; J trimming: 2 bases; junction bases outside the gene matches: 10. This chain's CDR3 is CASSPPGLAGWVPYNEQFF. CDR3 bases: TGTGCCAGCTCACCCCCGGGACTAGCGGGATGGGTACCCTACAATGAGCAGTTCTTC.

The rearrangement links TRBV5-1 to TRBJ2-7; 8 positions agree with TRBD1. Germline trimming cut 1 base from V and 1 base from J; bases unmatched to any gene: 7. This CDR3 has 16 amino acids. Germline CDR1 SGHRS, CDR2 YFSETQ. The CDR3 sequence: CASSLMGDRLSYEQYF. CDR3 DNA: TGCGCCAGCAGCTTGATGGGGGACAGGTTATCCTACGAGCAGTACTTC.

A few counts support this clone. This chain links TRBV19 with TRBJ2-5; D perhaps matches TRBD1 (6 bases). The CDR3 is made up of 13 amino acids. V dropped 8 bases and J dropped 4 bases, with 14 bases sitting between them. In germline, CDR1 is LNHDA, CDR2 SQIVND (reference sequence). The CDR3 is CASDTPTGETQYF. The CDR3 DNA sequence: TGTGCCAGTGACACGCCGACAGGAGAGACCCAGTACTTC.

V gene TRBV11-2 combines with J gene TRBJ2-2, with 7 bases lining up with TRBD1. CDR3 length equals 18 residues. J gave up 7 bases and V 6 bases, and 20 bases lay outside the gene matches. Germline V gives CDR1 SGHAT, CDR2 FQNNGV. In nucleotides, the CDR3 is TGTGCCAGCAGTATAGCAGGTTCCGGGACAGCCTGGGGCGGGGAGCTGTTTTTT. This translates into CASSIAGSGTAWGGELFF.

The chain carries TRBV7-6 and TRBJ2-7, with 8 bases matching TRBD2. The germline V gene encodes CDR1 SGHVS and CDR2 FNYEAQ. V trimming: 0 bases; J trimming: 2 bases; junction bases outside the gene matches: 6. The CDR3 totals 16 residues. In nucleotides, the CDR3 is TGTGCCAGCAGCTTAGCCAGCGGGGGAACAACCTACGAGCAGTACTTC. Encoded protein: CASSLASGGTTYEQYF.

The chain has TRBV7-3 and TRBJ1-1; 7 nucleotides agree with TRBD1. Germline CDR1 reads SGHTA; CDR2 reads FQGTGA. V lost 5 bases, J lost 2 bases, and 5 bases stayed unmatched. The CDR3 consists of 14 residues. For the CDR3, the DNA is TGTGCCAGCAGCCCCTCAGGGGGAAACACTGAAGCTTTCTTT. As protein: CASSPSGGNTEAFF. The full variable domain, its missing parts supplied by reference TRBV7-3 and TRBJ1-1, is GAGVSQTPSNKVTEKGKYVELRCDPISGHTALYWYRQSLGQGPEFLIYFQGTGAADDSGLPNDRFFAVRPEGSVSTLKIQRTERGDSAVYLCASSPSGGNTEAFFGQGTRLTVV.

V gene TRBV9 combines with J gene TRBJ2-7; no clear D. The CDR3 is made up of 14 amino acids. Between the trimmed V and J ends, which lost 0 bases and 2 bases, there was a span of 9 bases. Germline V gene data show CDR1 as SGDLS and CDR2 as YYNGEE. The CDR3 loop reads CASSVDGRPYEQYF. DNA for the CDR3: TGTGCCAGCAGCGTAGACGGACGCCCCTACGAGCAGTACTTC.

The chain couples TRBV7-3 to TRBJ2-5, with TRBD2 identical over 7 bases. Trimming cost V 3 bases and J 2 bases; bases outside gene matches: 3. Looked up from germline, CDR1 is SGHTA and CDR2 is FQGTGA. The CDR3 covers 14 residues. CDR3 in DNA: TGTGCCAGCAGCTTCCAGCGGGATCAAGAGACCCAGTACTTC. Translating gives CASSFQRDQETQYF.

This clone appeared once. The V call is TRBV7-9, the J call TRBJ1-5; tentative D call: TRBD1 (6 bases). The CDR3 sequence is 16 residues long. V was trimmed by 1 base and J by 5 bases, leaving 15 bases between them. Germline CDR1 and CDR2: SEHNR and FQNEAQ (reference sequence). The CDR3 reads CASSLGDKPIDQPQHF. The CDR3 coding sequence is TGTGCCAGCAGCTTAGGGGACAAGCCAATTGATCAGCCCCAGCATTTT.

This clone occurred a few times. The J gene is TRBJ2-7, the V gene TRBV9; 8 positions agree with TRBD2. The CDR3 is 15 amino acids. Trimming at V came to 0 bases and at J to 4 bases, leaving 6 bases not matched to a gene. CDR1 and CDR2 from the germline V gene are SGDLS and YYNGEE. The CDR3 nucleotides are TGTGCCAGCAGCGTAGACGGGAGGGGGGATTACGAGCAGTACTTC. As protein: CASSVDGRGDYEQYF.

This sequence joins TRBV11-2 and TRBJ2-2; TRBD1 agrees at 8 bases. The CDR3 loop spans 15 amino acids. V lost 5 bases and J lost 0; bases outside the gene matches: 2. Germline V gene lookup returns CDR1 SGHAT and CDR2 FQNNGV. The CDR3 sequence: CASSVGQANTGELFF. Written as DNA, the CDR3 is TGTGCCAGCAGCGTGGGACAGGCGAACACCGGGGAGCTGTTTTTT.

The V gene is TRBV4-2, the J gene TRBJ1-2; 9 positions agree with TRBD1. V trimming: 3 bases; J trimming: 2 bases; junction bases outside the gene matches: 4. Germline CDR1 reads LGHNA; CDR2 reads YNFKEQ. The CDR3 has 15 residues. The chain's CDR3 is CASSQWTGENYGYTF. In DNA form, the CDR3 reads TGTGCCAGCAGCCAGTGGACAGGGGAGAACTATGGCTACACCTTC.

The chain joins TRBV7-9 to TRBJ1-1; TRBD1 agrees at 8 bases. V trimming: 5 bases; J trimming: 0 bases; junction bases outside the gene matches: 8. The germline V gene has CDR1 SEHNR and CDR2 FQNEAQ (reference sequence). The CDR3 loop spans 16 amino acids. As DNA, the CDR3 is TGTGCCAGCAGCAATACCGGGACAGGAATGAACACTGAAGCTTTCTTT. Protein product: CASSNTGTGMNTEAFF.

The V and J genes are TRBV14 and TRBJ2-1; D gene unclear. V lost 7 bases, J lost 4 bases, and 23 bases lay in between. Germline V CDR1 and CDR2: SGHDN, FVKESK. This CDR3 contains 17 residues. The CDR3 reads CASTNIGDTLAYNEQFF. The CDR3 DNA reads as TGTGCCAGCACCAACATCGGAGACACCCTGGCGTACAATGAGCAGTTCTTC.